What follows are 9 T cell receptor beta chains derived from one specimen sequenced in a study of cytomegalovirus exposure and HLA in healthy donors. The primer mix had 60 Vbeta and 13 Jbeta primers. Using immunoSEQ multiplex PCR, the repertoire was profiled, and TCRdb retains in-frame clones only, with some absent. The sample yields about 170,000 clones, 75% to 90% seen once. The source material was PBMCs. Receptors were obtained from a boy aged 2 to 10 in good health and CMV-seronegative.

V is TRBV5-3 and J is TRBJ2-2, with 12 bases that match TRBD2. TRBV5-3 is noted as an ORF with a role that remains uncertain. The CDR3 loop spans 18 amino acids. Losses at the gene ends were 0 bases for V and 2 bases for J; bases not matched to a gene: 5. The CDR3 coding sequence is TGTGCCAGAAGCTTGGGGACTAGCGGGGAGGCCAACACCGGGGAGCTGTTTTTT. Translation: CARSLGTSGEANTGELFF.

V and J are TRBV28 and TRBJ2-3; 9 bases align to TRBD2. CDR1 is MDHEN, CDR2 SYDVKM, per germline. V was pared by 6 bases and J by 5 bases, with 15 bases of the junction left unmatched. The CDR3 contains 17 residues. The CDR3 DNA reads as TGTGCCAGCAGCCAAACCGGGACTAGCATCTTCGGAGATACGCAGTATTTT. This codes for CASSQTGTSIFGDTQYF. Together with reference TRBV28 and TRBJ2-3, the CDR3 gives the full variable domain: DVKVTQSSRYLVKRTGEKVFLECVQDMDHENMFWYRQDPGLGLRLIYFSYDVKMKEKGDIPEGYSVSREKKERFSLILESASTNQTSMYLCASSQTGTSIFGDTQYFGPGTRLTVL.

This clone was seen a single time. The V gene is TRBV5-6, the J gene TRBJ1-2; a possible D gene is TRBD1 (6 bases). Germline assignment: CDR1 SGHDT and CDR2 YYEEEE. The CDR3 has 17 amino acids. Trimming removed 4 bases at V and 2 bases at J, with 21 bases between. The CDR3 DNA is TGTGCCAGCAGCCCCGATTTGGGGGCGAGGAGGAACTATGGCTACACCTTC. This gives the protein CASSPDLGARRNYGYTF.

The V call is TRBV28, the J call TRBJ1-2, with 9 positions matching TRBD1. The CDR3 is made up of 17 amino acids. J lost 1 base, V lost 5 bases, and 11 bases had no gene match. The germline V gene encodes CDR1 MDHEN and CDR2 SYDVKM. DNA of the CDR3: TGTGCCAGCAGTCCACCCCCCGGGACAGGGAGTAACTATGGCTACACCTTC. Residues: CASSPPPGTGSNYGYTF.

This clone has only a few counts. The CDR3 DNA sequence: TGTGCCAGCAACTCCCAATCCCCCCGGTCCGGGACAGGGGTCGGCTACACCTTC. Amino acid sequence: CASNSQSPRSGTGVGYTF. This chain uses TRBV5-6 with TRBJ1-2, with 10 bases identical to TRBD1. The CDR3 loop spans 18 amino acids. V gave up 6 bases and J gave up 8 bases; unmatched junction bases: 22. Germline CDR1 and CDR2: SGHDT and YYEEEE.

The CDR3 DNA follows: TGTGCCAGCAGCTTAGCCGGACAGGGCTATGGCTACACCTTC. Translation gives CASSLAGQGYGYTF. V gene TRBV11-1 combines with J gene TRBJ1-2; 8 nucleotides line up with TRBD1. CDR3 length: 14 amino acids. Germline trimming cut 0 bases from V and 4 bases from J; bases unmatched to any gene: 1. CDR1 and CDR2 (germline): SGHAT, FQDESV (reference sequence).

The CDR3 DNA sequence: TGTGCCAGTCGAATAGCGGGAGGAATCAATGAGCAGTTCTTC. It translates to CASRIAGGINEQFF. The rearrangement links TRBV11-1 to TRBJ2-1; 10 bases are shared with TRBD2. This CDR3 contains 14 residues. Germline V CDR1 and CDR2: SGHAT, FQDESV (reference sequence). V gave up 9 bases and J gave up 6 bases; unmatched junction bases: 8.

The CDR3, as DNA: TGTGCCAGCAGCCCCGGGGGGTATGGCTACACCTTC. Translating it yields CASSPGGYGYTF. This chain joins TRBV5-5 and TRBJ1-2; weak D call: TRBD1 (5 bases). The germline gives CDR1 SGHKS, CDR2 YYEKEE (reference sequence). V shed 4 bases and J shed 5 bases, with 9 bases lying between them. This CDR3 region has 12 residues.

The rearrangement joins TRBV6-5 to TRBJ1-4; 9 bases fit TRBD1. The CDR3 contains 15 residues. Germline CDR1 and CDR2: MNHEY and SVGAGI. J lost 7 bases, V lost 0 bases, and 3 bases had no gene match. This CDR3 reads CASSYSTGGVEKLFF. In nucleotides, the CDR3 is TGTGCCAGCAGTTACTCGACAGGGGGGGTTGAAAAACTGTTTTTT.